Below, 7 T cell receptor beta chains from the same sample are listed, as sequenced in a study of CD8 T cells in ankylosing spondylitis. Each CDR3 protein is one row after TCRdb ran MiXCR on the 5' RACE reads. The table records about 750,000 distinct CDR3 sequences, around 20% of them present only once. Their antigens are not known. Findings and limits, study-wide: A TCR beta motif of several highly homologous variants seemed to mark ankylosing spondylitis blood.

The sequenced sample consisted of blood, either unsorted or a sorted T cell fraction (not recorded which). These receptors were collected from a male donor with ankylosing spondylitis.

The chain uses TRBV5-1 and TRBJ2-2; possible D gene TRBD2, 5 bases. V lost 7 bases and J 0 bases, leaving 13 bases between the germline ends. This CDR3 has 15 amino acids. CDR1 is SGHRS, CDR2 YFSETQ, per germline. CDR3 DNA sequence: TGCGCCAGCGACGAGGGAGTGGCGAACACCGGGGAGCTGTTTTTT. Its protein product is CASDEGVANTGELFF.

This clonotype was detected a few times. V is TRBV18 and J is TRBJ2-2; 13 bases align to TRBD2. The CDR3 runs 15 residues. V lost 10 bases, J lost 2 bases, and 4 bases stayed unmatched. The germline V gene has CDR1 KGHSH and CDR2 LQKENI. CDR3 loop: CATGTSGINTGELFF. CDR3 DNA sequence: TGTGCCACCGGGACTAGCGGGATCAACACCGGGGAGCTGTTTTTT.

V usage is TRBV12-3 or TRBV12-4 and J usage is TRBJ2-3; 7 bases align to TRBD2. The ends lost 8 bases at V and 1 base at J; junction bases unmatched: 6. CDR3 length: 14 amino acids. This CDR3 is CASDRGGRTDTQYF. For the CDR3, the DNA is TGTGCCAGCGACCGCGGGGGACGCACAGATACGCAGTATTTT.

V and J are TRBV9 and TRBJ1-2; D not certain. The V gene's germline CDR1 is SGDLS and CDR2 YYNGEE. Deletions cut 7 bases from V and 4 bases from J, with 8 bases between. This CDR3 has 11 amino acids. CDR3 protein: CASYGIYGYTF. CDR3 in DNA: TGTGCCAGCTATGGGATCTATGGCTACACCTTC.

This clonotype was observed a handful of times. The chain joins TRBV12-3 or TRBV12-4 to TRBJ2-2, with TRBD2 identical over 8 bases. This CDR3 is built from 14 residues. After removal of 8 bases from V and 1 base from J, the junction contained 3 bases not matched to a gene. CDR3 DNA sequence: TGTGCCAGCCAACTAGCGGAGAACACCGGGGAGCTGTTTTTT. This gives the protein CASQLAENTGELFF.

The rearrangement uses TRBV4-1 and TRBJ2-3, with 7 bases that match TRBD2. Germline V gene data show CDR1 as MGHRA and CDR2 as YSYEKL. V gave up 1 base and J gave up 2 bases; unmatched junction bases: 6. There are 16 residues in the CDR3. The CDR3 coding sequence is TGCGCCAGCAGCCAAGCGAGTAGCGGGTACACAGATACGCAGTATTTT. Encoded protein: CASSQASSGYTDTQYF.

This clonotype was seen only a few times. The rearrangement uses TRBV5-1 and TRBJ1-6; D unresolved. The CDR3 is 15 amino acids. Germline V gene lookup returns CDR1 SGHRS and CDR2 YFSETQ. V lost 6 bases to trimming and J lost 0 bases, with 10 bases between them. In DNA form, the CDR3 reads TGCGCCAGCAACACCGACAACTCCTATAATTCACCCCTCCACTTT. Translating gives CASNTDNSYNSPLHF. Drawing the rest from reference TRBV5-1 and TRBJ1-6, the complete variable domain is KAGVTQTPRYLIKTRGQQVTLSCSPISGHRSVSWYQQTPGQGLQFLFEYFSETQRNKGNFPGRFSGRQFSNSRSEMNVSTLELGDSALYLCASNTDNSYNSPLHFGNGTRLTVT.